This section outlines one T cell receptor beta chain sequence together with its context. The antigen it binds to is not known. No base qualities exist here, and no much larger clone lies one base off it. Participants in the prospective study were enrolled through a virtual design, were aged about 18 to 100 years, and lived in roughly 26 United States geographic areas. To assign participants to cohorts, the prospective study relied on clinical history that participants themselves reported in a screening survey and a study questionnaire. ImmuneRACE Cohort 3 recovered participants were defined by two consecutive negative NP/OP PCR tests, healthcare professional clearance, or symptom resolution. In the prospective study, mobile phlebotomists collected whole blood, serum and a nasopharyngeal or oropharyngeal swab from each participant. Prospective study participants could optionally give additional blood draws and questionnaires over an approximately 2-month period. Prospective study blood samples were shipped either frozen or at room temperature before DNA extraction.

TCRbeta CDR3 regions were amplified from genomic DNA using the immunoSEQ Assay, a bias-controlled multiplex PCR. As for how the authors treated the data: Nucleated cell counts per sample were estimated from amplification of reference gene primers within the assay. Sequence reads were collapsed and filtered to measure the absolute abundance of every unique TCRbeta CDR3 rearrangement. Productive Simpson clonality was computed per sample as the square root of Simpson's diversity index over productive rearrangements. The source is immuneACCESS, and TCRdb retained only in-frame sequences with V and J called. Part of the clones is not carried over; for the studies checked, unresolved V genes explain less than half of this, and the remainder is unexplained. The V and J calls and clone size were taken over from that table, and D and trimming were inferred from the DNA. A total of roughly 180,000 clones appear in this sample, over 80% of them only once. The ten biggest clones cover about an eighth of the sample.

This sample is part of a study of blood T cell repertoires in COVID-19 (dated by TCRdb to between 2020 and 2021). Study-wide context: The collaborator samples originated in the United States, Italy and Spain and spanned the acute and convalescent phases of COVID-19. The prospective study material was composed of cDNA or gDNA derived from T cells, B-cell-depleted T cells, or PBMCs. The dataset comprised deeply sampled blood TCRbeta repertoires from subjects exposed to, actively infected with, or recovered from COVID-19. The repertoires were made available in a free public database intended to serve as a resource for research on the immune response to SARS-CoV-2. Samples came from the ongoing ImmuneRACE study (first 160 participants) plus 1,254 subjects from 6 global collaborators. Sample metadata almost always included a de-identified subject ID, COVID-19 status, age in years and sex. Where HLA class I and class II types were available, the types were taken from metadata supplied by the sample provider, not from assay-based typing.

Summary of the overall study and its limitations: The quantity of clinical and demographic metadata differed by source and by participant and was supplied without curation.

The sequence came from a woman aged 55 to 70 who had recovered from COVID-19. The sample comprised PBMCs or T cells enriched from blood (not recorded which).

The CDR3 is CASNRGAHPNQPQHF. The nucleotides are TGTGCCAGTAATCGGGGGGCGCATCCGAATCAGCCCCAGCATTTT. Recombination joined TRBV19 with TRBJ1-5; the D gene is perhaps TRBD1, on 6 matching bases. Deletion took 7 bases off V and 4 bases off J, with a span of 17 bases between the germline ends. CDR1 and CDR2 were assigned from the germline V gene (reference sequence) as LNHDA and SQIVND. Including the terminal cysteine and phenylalanine, the CDR3 comprises 15 residues. Only the CDR3 DNA is retained, 45 bases long and in frame from the first base.